This T cell receptor (beta chain) appears in the sequencing data of a study of blood T cell repertoires in COVID-19. The repertoire was sequenced with immunoSEQ multiplex PCR; TCRdb's copy has only in-frame clones and lacks some. Of about 410,000 clones listed, about 90% are singletons. This clone was observed a single time. Recruits, aged 18 to 89 years, lived in 24 US areas. Recovered status applied to Cohort 3 donors who had two consecutive negative PCRs. It also applied to those with clearance or with symptom resolution. This CDR3 region has 16 residues. Per germline, CDR1 SGHAT and CDR2 FQNNGV. J gave up 5 bases and V 1 base, and 8 bases lay outside the gene matches.

The origin of this receptor is a man between 18 and 35 years old who had recovered from COVID-19. The chain is built from TRBV11-2 and TRBJ2-5, with TRBD2 matching 9 bases. The sample taken for sequencing was PBMCs or T cells enriched from blood (not recorded which). The CDR3 protein is CASSLGGSGGFETQYF. The CDR3 DNA is TGTGCCAGCAGCTTAGGGGGTAGCGGGGGATTTGAGACCCAGTACTTC.